The 14 T cell receptor beta chains given below trace back to one sample, sequenced in a study of blood T cells in healthy people across ages. Alongside a J-beta primer mix, a sample-barcoded 5' primer served in a second PCR lasting about 6 to 11 cycles. Each CDR3 protein gets one entry after TCRdb re-called the 5' RACE reads with MiXCR. The sample includes approximately 800,000 distinct CDR3 sequences, 58% of them seen just once. Sample: blood. The source of these receptors is a man aged 25-45 years in good health.

Notes on this clonotype: A junction boundary mismatches the germline segment, possibly from a read error. The chain combines TRBV24-1 with TRBJ2-3; D may be TRBD1 (5 bases). Germline V lookup: CDR1 KGHDR, CDR2 SFDVKD. The CDR3 is 14 amino acids. CDR3 DNA sequence: TGTGCCACCGGGGCGAGAGGCCCAAGAGATACACAGTATTTT. Encoded protein: CATGARGPRDTQYF.

V gene TRBV7-2 combines with J gene TRBJ2-3; TRBD2 matches 12 bases. V lost 1 base, J lost 6 bases, and 8 bases stayed unmatched. This CDR3 is 17 amino acids long. Germline V gives CDR1 SGHTA, CDR2 FQGNSA. This CDR3 is CASSLGRLAGVQDTQYF. As DNA, the CDR3 is TGTGCCAGCAGCTTAGGCAGACTAGCGGGAGTGCAGGATACGCAGTATTTT.

The chain links TRBV28 to TRBJ2-5, with TRBD1 matching 7 bases. Germline loops: CDR1 MDHEN, CDR2 SYDVKM. This CDR3 is 12 amino acids long. With V trimmed by 10 bases and J by 4 bases, 6 bases remained unmatched. The CDR3 DNA is TGTGCCACTAAGGGGACAGTAGAGACCCAGTACTTC. It specifies CATKGTVETQYF. Full variable domain (remainder filled in from reference TRBV28 and TRBJ2-5): DVKVTQSSRYLVKRTGEKVFLECVQDMDHENMFWYRQDPGLGLRLIYFSYDVKMKEKGDIPEGYSVSREKKERFSLILESASTNQTSMYLCATKGTVETQYFGPGTRLLVL.

This sequence joins TRBV6-5 and TRBJ2-5; a possible D gene is TRBD2 (5 bases). The J call is in doubt because the DNA end fits TRBJ2-7 better. From germline, CDR1 is MNHEY and CDR2 SVGAGI. This CDR3 region has 12 residues. CDR3 loop: CASSYTGGEQYF. The DNA of the CDR3 is TGTGCCAGCAGTTATACCGGAGGCGAGCAGTACTTC.

This clonotype was recorded a few times. The CDR3 loop is CASSSGQSRDTQYF. The CDR3 DNA is TGTGCCAGCAGCTCGGGACAATCCAGAGATACGCAGTATTTT. V usage is TRBV7-9 and J usage is TRBJ2-3; D perhaps matches TRBD1 (6 bases). Trimming took 4 bases from V and 5 from J, leaving 13 bases between them. The CDR3 sequence is 14 residues long. CDR1 is SEHNR, CDR2 FQNEAQ, per germline (reference sequence).

The V call is TRBV21-1, the J call TRBJ2-6; TRBD1 is the table's D call, not checked against the DNA. TRBV21-1 is a documented pseudogene. The CDR3 contains 17 residues. The CDR3: CASSGGQGADGANVLTF. Here the CDR3 DNA reads TGTGCCAGCAGCGGAGGACAGGGGGCGGATGGGGCCAACGTCCTGACTTTC.

The chain combines TRBV20-1 with TRBJ2-7, with 7 positions matching TRBD1. This CDR3 region has 13 residues. Germline CDR1 is DFQATT and CDR2 is SNEGSKA (reference sequence). The V gene end was trimmed by 3 bases and the J gene end by 4 bases; junction bases not matched to a gene: 6. CDR3 loop: CSARGPTGYEQYF. In nucleotides, the CDR3 is TGCAGTGCTAGGGGCCCGACAGGGTACGAGCAGTACTTC.

This clonotype was observed a few times. This CDR3 reads CASSYSMSDAEFF. The CDR3 DNA reads as TGTGCCAGCAGTTACTCGATGTCCGACGCCGAGTTCTTC. V is TRBV6-2 or TRBV6-3 and J is TRBJ2-1; D call uncertain. CDR1 and CDR2 from the germline V gene are MNHEY and SVGEGT. This CDR3 is built from 13 residues. V gave up 0 bases and J gave up 14 bases, with 14 bases separating them.

The V and J genes are TRBV7-2 and TRBJ2-5, with D hard to call. Germline-derived CDR1 and CDR2 are SGHTA and FQGNSA. Trimming took off 6 bases at V and 5 bases at J, with 10 bases between the two ends. The CDR3 length is 12 residues. CDR3 protein: CASSSGVETQYF. In DNA, the CDR3 is TGTGCCAGCAGTTCCGGAGTGGAGACCCAGTACTTC.

This clonotype was recorded only once. The chain joins TRBV7-3 to TRBJ2-4; 14 bases match TRBD2. The DNA end favors TRBJ2-5, so the J call may be wrong. This CDR3 contains 17 residues. Germline V gene lookup returns CDR1 SGHTA and CDR2 FQGTGA. DNA for the CDR3: TGTGCCAGCAGCTTTGGACTAGCGGGAGGAGGTTTGGAGACCCAGTACTTC. Translated, it gives CASSFGLAGGGLETQYF.

The chain carries TRBV4-2 and TRBJ2-5; D is uncertain. V lost 1 base to trimming and J lost 3 bases, with 9 bases between them. Germline V gene sequence: CDR1 LGHNA, CDR2 YNFKEQ. This CDR3 comprises 14 residues. For the CDR3, the DNA is TGTGCCAGCAGCCAAGGGCCAAACAAAGAGACCCAGTACTTC. This sequence encodes CASSQGPNKETQYF.

V gene TRBV5-1 combines with J gene TRBJ2-7, with 10 bases lining up with TRBD1. Germline CDR1 is SGHRS and CDR2 is YFSETQ. The CDR3 is 15 residues long. Unmatched junction bases numbered 7, after V lost 4 bases and J lost 3 bases. DNA for the CDR3: TGCGCCAGCAGCGAATGGACAGGGGGGAGCTACGAGCAGTACTTC. Translating gives CASSEWTGGSYEQYF.

This rearrangement joins TRBV9 to TRBJ2-5, with TRBD1 as a possible D gene (6 bases). Germline CDR1 and CDR2: SGDLS and YYNGEE. V was clipped by 3 bases and J by 4 bases, with 16 bases between them. This CDR3 is 15 amino acids long. The CDR3 region is CASSATTGMGETQYF. The DNA for the CDR3 is TGTGCCAGCAGCGCAACTACAGGGATGGGAGAGACCCAGTACTTC. The entire variable domain, with the rest obtained from reference TRBV9 and TRBJ2-5, is as follows: DSGVTQTPKHLITATGQRVTLRCSPRSGDLSVYWYQQSLDQGLQFLIQYYNGEERAKGNILERFSAQQFPDLHSELNLSSLELGDSALYFCASSATTGMGETQYFGPGTRLLVL.

The chain joins TRBV9 to TRBJ1-2; no firm D call. Trimming stripped 0 bases from V and 4 bases from J, with 13 bases between. This CDR3 has 15 residues. CDR1 is SGDLS, CDR2 YYNGEE, per germline. CDR3 sequence: CASSVGPKISYGYTF. CDR3 coding DNA: TGTGCCAGCAGCGTAGGGCCGAAGATCTCCTATGGCTACACCTTC.